This T cell receptor (beta chain) was documented in a study of T-cell reconstitution after alpha-beta-depleted transplantation in children. The study's findings and limits: Among T cells one year after transplant, newly produced cells accounted for most counts and diversity.

Unique molecular identifiers were incorporated into the prepared TCRbeta library. From the PCR reads, TCRdb called clonotypes with MiXCR, one entry per CDR3 protein. Of 780,000 or so distinct CDR3 sequences detected, roughly 15% appear once; the ten largest clones hold just under 5%. CDR1 MGHRA and CDR2 YSYEKL come from the germline V gene. The CDR3 extends over 16 amino acids. Trimming at V came to 0 bases and at J to 1 base, leaving 1 base not matched to a gene. This clonotype was found a few times. What it binds is unknown. Here the sequenced sample was PBMCs, mostly from graft donor cells, taken 360 days after TCRalphabeta/CD19-depleted stem cell transplant. This receptor was taken from a male patient between 5 and 17 years old who had a stem cell transplant for acute lymphoblastic leukemia, so the T cells may come from the graft donor. This rearrangement joins TRBV4-1 to TRBJ2-4; 9 bases are shared with TRBD2. The CDR3 loop reads CASSQESGGAKNIQYF. The CDR3 DNA reads TGCGCCAGCAGCCAAGAGAGCGGGGGGGCCAAAAACATTCAGTACTTC.